Listed below are T cell receptor beta chains from one sample, sequenced in a study of OX40 agonist ivuxolimab in advanced cancers. Sequencing was performed with immunoSEQ multiplex PCR; in TCRdb, only in-frame clones are kept and a portion is missing. Here the sample spans almost 80,000 clones, just under 85% being singletons. The sample in question was CD4+ or CD8+ T cells sorted from blood, obtained in a trial of the OX40 agonist ivuxolimab. The receptors here all came from an adult with an advanced solid tumor such as melanoma, head and neck, liver or kidney cancer. Each CDR3 is given with its conserved first and last residue. A D gene is named only where the DNA matches it firmly. Expanded clones are given a class, and other clones once, few, many or no size at all.

D gene | J gene | clone size | V gene | CDR3 protein | CDR3 DNA
NA | TRBJ2-7 | NA | TRBV12-5 | CASGLVRVGEQYF | TGTGCTAGTGGTTTAGTCAGGGTGGGGGAGCAGTACTTC
TRBD1 | TRBJ1-2 | NA | TRBV4-3 | CASSPTGLGYGYTF | TGCGCCAGCAGCCCGACAGGGCTCGGCTATGGCTACACCTTC
TRBD2 | TRBJ2-2 | few | TRBV10-3 | CAISEAFGAGVGELFF | TGTGCCATCAGTGAAGCGTTCGGAGCGGGAGTTGGGGAGCTGTTTTTT
NA | TRBJ1-5 | NA | TRBV7-9 | CASSLGSGVDHQPQHF | TGTGCCAGCAGCTTAGGTTCAGGGGTAGATCATCAGCCCCAGCATTTT
NA | TRBJ2-1 | NA | TRBV4-2 | CASSQDNRLEQFF | TGTGCCAGCAGCCAAGATAACAGGCTGGAGCAGTTCTTC
TRBD2 | TRBJ2-7 | NA | TRBV30 | CAWSSGGSSNEQYF | TGTGCCTGGAGTTCGGGCGGGAGTTCCAACGAGCAGTACTTC
NA | TRBJ1-1 | few | TRBV11-2 | CASSLEREREAFF | TGTGCCAGCAGCTTAGAACGGGAAAGGGAAGCTTTCTTT
TRBD1 | TRBJ1-1 | few | TRBV2 | CASSVDRNPEAFF | TGTGCCAGCAGTGTGGACAGGAATCCTGAAGCTTTCTTT
NA | TRBJ1-1 | NA | TRBV19 | CASSMTDLNTEAFF | TGTGCCAGTAGTATGACAGACCTGAACACTGAAGCTTTCTTT
NA | TRBJ1-6 | once | TRBV4-3 | CASSQLRGADSPLHF | TGCGCCAGCAGCCAACTACGAGGGGCCGATTCACCCCTCCACTTT
NA | TRBJ2-3 | NA | TRBV10-1 | CASSEGREATDTQYF | TGCGCCAGCAGTGAGGGCAGGGAGGCAACAGATACGCAGTATTTT
NA | TRBJ2-1 | NA | TRBV11-3 | CASSLEHNNEQFF | TGTGCCAGCAGTTTAGAACACAACAATGAGCAGTTCTTC
NA | TRBJ2-5 | NA | TRBV5-6 | CASSSKETQYF | TGTGCCAGCAGCTCTAAAGAGACCCAGTACTTC
TRBD1 | TRBJ2-3 | NA | TRBV5-1 | CASSLAWDRFPTDTQYF | TGCGCCAGCAGCTTGGCGTGGGACAGGTTCCCCACAGATACGCAGTATTTT
TRBD1 | TRBJ1-4 | once | TRBV6-6 | CASSFRQGMNEKLFF | TGTGCCAGCAGTTTCCGACAGGGGATGAATGAAAAACTGTTTTTT
TRBD2 | TRBJ2-7 | NA | TRBV10-3 | CAISGTSGRREQYF | TGTGCCATCAGTGGGACTAGCGGGAGGCGCGAGCAGTACTTC
NA | TRBJ2-6 | NA | TRBV7-8 | CASSKLAGANVLTF | TGTGCCAGCAGCAAACTAGCTGGGGCCAACGTCCTGACTTTC
TRBD1 | TRBJ2-1 | NA | TRBV7-9 | CASSPGDRVNEQFF | TGTGCCAGCAGCCCCGGGGACAGGGTGAATGAGCAGTTCTTC
NA | TRBJ2-5 | few | TRBV29-1 | CSVARQETQYF | TGCAGCGTTGCCAGACAAGAGACCCAGTACTTC
NA | TRBJ1-1 | NA | TRBV10-3 | CAISESDSEAFF | TGTGCCATCAGTGAGTCGGACAGTGAAGCTTTCTTT
NA | TRBJ2-7 | once | TRBV7-2 | CASSLNRDLLEQYF | TGTGCCAGCAGCTTAAACAGGGACCTCCTCGAGCAGTACTTC
TRBD2 | TRBJ2-2 | NA | TRBV5-1 | CASGSGLHNTGELFF | TGCGCCAGCGGGTCGGGACTACACAACACCGGGGAGCTGTTTTTT
NA | TRBJ2-1 | NA | TRBV4-3 | CASSQVFMGSYNEQFF | TGCGCCAGCAGCCAAGTTTTCATGGGATCCTACAATGAGCAGTTCTTC
TRBD1 | TRBJ1-5 | NA | TRBV5-1 | CASSVGTGLSGNQPQHF | TGCGCCAGCAGCGTGGGGACAGGGCTTTCGGGCAATCAGCCCCAGCATTTT
NA | TRBJ2-3 | NA | TRBV30 | CAWNGGTTTDTQYF | TGTGCCTGGAACGGGGGGACAACCACAGATACGCAGTATTTT
NA | TRBJ2-3 | NA | TRBV14 | CASSQDLTSTDTQYF | TGTGCCAGCAGCCAAGATCTGACTAGCACAGATACGCAGTATTTT
NA | TRBJ2-2 | NA | TRBV5-1 | CASSLERGPNTGELFF | TGCGCCAGCAGCTTGGAGAGGGGCCCGAACACCGGGGAGCTGTTTTTT
NA | TRBJ2-2 | NA | TRBV6-1 | CAGRGRANTGELFF | TGTGCCGGCAGGGGTCGGGCGAACACCGGGGAGCTGTTTTTT
NA | TRBJ1-2 | NA | TRBV2 | CASTLEDPNYGYTF | TGTGCCAGCACCCTAGAGGACCCTAACTATGGCTACACCTTC
TRBD1 | TRBJ1-2 | NA | TRBV7-8 | CASSLVQGDYGYTF | TGTGCCAGCAGCTTAGTGCAGGGGGACTATGGCTACACCTTC
NA | TRBJ2-5 | NA | TRBV7-9 | CASSPTSGETQYF | TGTGCCAGCAGCCCAACTAGTGGGGAGACCCAGTACTTC
NA | TRBJ1-1 | NA | TRBV14 | CASSQDYRPWNTEAFF | TGTGCCAGCAGCCAAGATTACAGACCCTGGAACACTGAAGCTTTCTTT
NA | TRBJ1-2 | NA | TRBV28 | CASSLSGNYGYTF | TGTGCCAGCAGTTTATCGGGAAACTATGGCTACACCTTC
TRBD1 | TRBJ2-7 | NA | TRBV18 | CASSPGQVSYEQYF | TGTGCCAGCTCACCGGGACAGGTCTCTTACGAGCAGTACTTC
TRBD2 | TRBJ2-1 | NA | TRBV11-2 | CASSLELAGAYEQFF | TGTGCCAGCAGCTTAGAGCTAGCGGGAGCCTATGAGCAGTTCTTC
NA | TRBJ1-3 | NA | TRBV9 | CASSVQGNSGNTIYF | TGTGCCAGCAGCGTCCAAGGCAACTCTGGAAACACCATATATTTT
NA | TRBJ2-4 | NA | TRBV5-1 | CASSLGRQPQNIQYF | TGCGCCAGCAGCTTGGGGCGGCAGCCCCAAAACATTCAGTACTTC
NA | TRBJ1-3 | once | TRBV5-1 | CASSLHPGGASGNTIYF | TGCGCCAGCAGCTTGCACCCCGGGGGGGCATCTGGAAACACCATATATTTT
TRBD2 | TRBJ2-2 | NA | TRBV10-3 | CAISASSGGASNTGELFF | TGTGCCATCAGTGCTTCCAGCGGGGGGGCTTCGAACACCGGGGAGCTGTTTTTT
TRBD2 | TRBJ2-3 | NA | TRBV19 | CASSDSREASGSDTQYF | TGTGCCAGTAGTGATAGCCGGGAGGCTAGCGGGAGCGATACGCAGTATTTT
NA | TRBJ2-3 | NA | TRBV14 | CASSSGISTDTQYF | TGTGCCAGCAGCTCAGGGATAAGCACAGATACGCAGTATTTT
NA | TRBJ1-5 | NA | TRBV6-5 | CASKGPSNQPQHF | TGTGCCAGCAAGGGGCCCTCCAATCAGCCCCAGCATTTT
NA | TRBJ2-5 | NA | TRBV11-2 | CASSLNVGAKETQYF | TGTGCCAGCAGCTTAAATGTAGGGGCCAAAGAGACCCAGTACTTC
TRBD2 | TRBJ2-7 | NA | TRBV6-1 | CASTAGGLSYEQYF | TGTGCCAGTACAGCGGGAGGACTCTCCTACGAGCAGTACTTC
NA | TRBJ1-1 | NA | TRBV5-1 | CASKGLRMNMNTEAFF | TGCGCCAGCAAGGGGTTGAGGATGAACATGAACACTGAAGCTTTCTTT
NA | TRBJ1-1 | NA | TRBV5-1 | CASSFIPRDTEAFF | TGCGCCAGCAGCTTCATACCTCGGGACACTGAAGCTTTCTTT
NA | TRBJ2-2 | NA | TRBV15 | CATSRPVHTGELFF | TGTGCCACCAGCAGACCCGTACACACCGGGGAGCTGTTTTTT
TRBD2 | TRBJ2-2 | NA | TRBV7-6 | CASSTTSGGYDWDTGELFF | TGTGCCAGCAGCACCACTAGCGGGGGTTACGACTGGGACACCGGGGAGCTGTTTTTT
NA | TRBJ2-2 | NA | TRBV7-2 | CASSPRSRQAETGELFF | TGTGCCAGCAGCCCCCGAAGCAGGCAGGCGGAGACCGGGGAGCTGTTTTTT
NA | TRBJ1-1 | NA | TRBV18 | CASSPPRDEPEAFF | TGTGCCAGCTCACCGCCTAGGGACGAACCAGAAGCTTTCTTT
TRBD1 | TRBJ1-6 | NA | TRBV27 | CASKWTGNSPLHF | TGTGCCAGCAAATGGACAGGGAATTCACCCCTCCACTTT
NA | TRBJ1-1 | NA | TRBV30 | CAWTRLPQTTEAFF | TGTGCCTGGACCCGACTGCCGCAGACCACTGAAGCTTTCTTT
TRBD1 | TRBJ1-1 | NA | TRBV7-9 | CASSPYWDRVNTEAFF | TGTGCCAGCAGCCCATATTGGGACAGGGTGAACACTGAAGCTTTCTTT
TRBD1 | TRBJ2-7 | few | TRBV5-4 | CASSSRTGDYEQYF | TGTGCCAGCAGCTCCCGGACAGGGGATTACGAGCAGTACTTC
TRBD1 | TRBJ2-7 | NA | TRBV5-1 | CASSLGTGFRGEQYF | TGCGCCAGCAGCTTGGGGACAGGGTTCAGGGGCGAGCAGTACTTC
NA | TRBJ2-1 | NA | TRBV5-1 | CASSLESSYNEQFF | TGCGCCAGCAGCTTGGAAAGCTCCTACAATGAGCAGTTCTTC
NA | TRBJ2-5 | NA | TRBV4-1 | CASSQDGLAEETQYF | TGCGCCAGCAGCCAAGACGGGCTAGCCGAAGAGACCCAGTACTTC
TRBD1 | TRBJ1-2 | NA | TRBV2 | CASSDQQGSYGYTF | TGTGCCAGCAGCGACCAACAGGGGAGCTATGGCTACACCTTC
TRBD2 | TRBJ2-5 | NA | TRBV28 | CASSSVAGGTETQYF | TGTGCCAGCAGTTCCGTAGCGGGGGGAACCGAGACCCAGTACTTC